The rows below give T cell receptor beta chains drawn from one sample of a study of radiotherapy plus CTLA-4 blockade in lung cancer. Data came from immunoSEQ multiplex PCR; TCRdb stores just in-frame clones and leaves some out. This table holds 95,000 to 150,000 clones, over 80% found once. The sequencing used peripheral blood, collected from a patient treated with radiotherapy plus ipilimumab. These receptors all come from a human donor with non-small cell lung cancer that progressed on radiotherapy plus ipilimumab. Both conserved end residues are part of each CDR3. The D gene is left open where the match is weak. Clone size is given for some rows only: seen once, a few or many times, or a class if the clone is expanded.

V gene,D gene,J gene,clone size,CDR3 protein,CDR3 DNA
TRBV10-3,TRBD1,TRBJ2-5,NA,CAIRLDRGSETQYF,TGTGCCATCAGGTTGGACAGGGGGAGCGAGACCCAGTACTTC
TRBV6-1,TRBD2,TRBJ2-2,NA,CASSGLAGSNTGELFF,TGTGCCAGCAGTGGCCTAGCGGGGTCGAACACCGGGGAGCTGTTTTTT
TRBV7-9,NA,TRBJ1-2,NA,CASSLEDRLRGYTF,TGTGCCAGCAGCTTAGAAGACCGCCTGCGAGGCTACACCTTC
TRBV6-1,NA,TRBJ1-2,NA,CASTRNTGNYGYTF,TGTGCCAGCACTAGAAATACAGGGAACTATGGCTACACCTTC
TRBV27,NA,TRBJ1-2,NA,CASSLYAGRDYGYTF,TGTGCCAGCAGTTTATATGCAGGACGCGACTATGGCTACACCTTC
TRBV7-2,NA,TRBJ2-1,NA,CASSLAWGYSAYEQFF,TGTGCCAGCAGCTTAGCGTGGGGGTATTCGGCATATGAGCAGTTCTTC
TRBV14,NA,TRBJ1-1,few,CASSQEVEAFF,TGTGCCAGCAGCCAAGAGGTTGAAGCTTTCTTT
TRBV7-9,NA,TRBJ1-2,few,CASSHRAPVGGYTF,TGTGCCAGCAGCCACCGGGCCCCCGTTGGGGGCTACACCTTC
TRBV19,NA,TRBJ2-7,NA,CASSPGTPHEQYF,TGTGCCAGTAGTCCCGGGACACCCCACGAGCAGTACTTC
TRBV5-1,NA,TRBJ1-1,NA,CASSPLNSGGTEAFF,TGCGCCAGCAGCCCGCTGAACTCGGGGGGGACTGAAGCTTTCTTT
TRBV7-9,NA,TRBJ1-2,NA,CASSSGIGGYTF,TGTGCCAGCAGCTCGGGGATTGGTGGCTACACCTTC
TRBV6-1,NA,TRBJ2-5,NA,CASSPDAADWDTQYF,TGTGCCAGCAGCCCAGACGCGGCAGATTGGGATACCCAGTACTTC
TRBV9,TRBD2,TRBJ2-5,NA,CASSVGGRGATETQYF,TGTGCCAGCAGCGTAGGCGGGAGAGGTGCGACGGAGACCCAGTACTTC
TRBV6-5,NA,TRBJ2-7,NA,CASSYLGSVYEQYF,TGTGCCAGCAGTTATCTGGGTAGCGTTTACGAGCAGTACTTC
TRBV7-6,NA,TRBJ2-3,NA,CASSLTTASTDTQYF,TGTGCCAGCAGCTTAACAACAGCTAGCACAGATACGCAGTATTTT
TRBV29-1,NA,TRBJ1-1,NA,CSVERQLGGEAFF,TGCAGCGTTGAACGGCAGCTAGGAGGTGAAGCTTTCTTT
TRBV7-2,NA,TRBJ2-1,once,CASSLVNEQFF,TGTGCCAGCAGCTTAGTCAATGAGCAGTTCTTC
TRBV5-3,NA,TRBJ1-5,NA,CARSSKRQINQPQHF,TGTGCCAGAAGCTCCAAGAGGCAGATCAATCAGCCCCAGCATTTT
TRBV6-1,NA,TRBJ2-1,NA,CASSENEGNEQFF,TGTGCCAGCAGTGAAAACGAGGGGAATGAGCAGTTCTTC
TRBV9,NA,TRBJ2-2,NA,CASSVGDKTLNTGELFF,TGTGCCAGCAGCGTAGGGGACAAGACCCTCAACACCGGGGAGCTGTTTTTT
TRBV6-5,NA,TRBJ1-2,once,CASSWRDYGYTF,TGTGCCAGCAGTTGGAGAGACTATGGCTACACCTTC
TRBV6-5,TRBD2,TRBJ2-1,NA,CASSAGGLSYNEQFF,TGTGCCAGCAGTGCGGGGGGACTCTCCTACAATGAGCAGTTCTTC
TRBV7-3,TRBD2,TRBJ2-2,NA,CASSLKPGLAGGQGTGELFF,TGTGCCAGCAGCTTAAAACCCGGACTAGCGGGAGGGCAAGGCACCGGGGAGCTGTTTTTT
TRBV5-8,NA,TRBJ2-7,NA,CASSVSVFYEQYF,TGTGCCAGCAGCGTTAGCGTATTCTACGAGCAGTACTTC
TRBV6-6,TRBD2,TRBJ2-1,NA,CASGLGGNHNEQFF,TGTGCCAGCGGGCTGGGGGGGAACCACAATGAGCAGTTCTTC
TRBV4-1,TRBD2,TRBJ2-1,NA,CASSQMGLAGGDEQFF,TGCGCCAGCAGCCAAATGGGACTAGCGGGAGGGGATGAGCAGTTCTTC
TRBV14,TRBD2,TRBJ2-1,NA,CASSQGEGLASNEQFF,TGTGCCAGCAGCCAAGGTGAGGGACTAGCGTCTAATGAGCAGTTCTTC
TRBV28,TRBD1,TRBJ2-3,NA,CASSLGDRGTDTQYF,TGTGCCAGCAGTTTGGGGGACAGGGGCACAGATACGCAGTATTTT
TRBV7-8,TRBD2,TRBJ2-5,NA,CASSPYAGGRETQYF,TGTGCCAGCAGCCCGTACGCGGGAGGTCGAGAGACCCAGTACTTC
TRBV6-6,NA,TRBJ2-5,once,CASQGGAETQYF,TGTGCCAGCCAGGGGGGTGCAGAGACCCAGTACTTC
TRBV5-4,TRBD1,TRBJ1-1,NA,CASSLGPGTGVRTEAFF,TGTGCCAGCAGCTTGGGACCCGGGACAGGGGTGCGCACTGAAGCTTTCTTT